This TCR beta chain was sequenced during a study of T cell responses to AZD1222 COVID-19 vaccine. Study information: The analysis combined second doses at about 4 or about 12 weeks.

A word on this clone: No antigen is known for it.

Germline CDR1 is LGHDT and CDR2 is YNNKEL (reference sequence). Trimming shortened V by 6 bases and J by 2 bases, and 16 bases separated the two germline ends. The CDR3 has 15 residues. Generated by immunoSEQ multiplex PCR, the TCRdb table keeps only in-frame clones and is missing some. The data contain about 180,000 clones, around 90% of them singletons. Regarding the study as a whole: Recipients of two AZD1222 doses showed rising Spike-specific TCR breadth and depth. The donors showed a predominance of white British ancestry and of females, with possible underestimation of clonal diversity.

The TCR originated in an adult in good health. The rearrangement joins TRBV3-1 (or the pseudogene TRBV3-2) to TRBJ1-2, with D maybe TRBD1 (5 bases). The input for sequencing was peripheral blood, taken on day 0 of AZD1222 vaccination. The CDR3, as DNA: TGTGCCAGCAGGCACGGGGGAGGGATAAACTATGGCTACACCTTC. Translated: CASRHGGGINYGYTF.